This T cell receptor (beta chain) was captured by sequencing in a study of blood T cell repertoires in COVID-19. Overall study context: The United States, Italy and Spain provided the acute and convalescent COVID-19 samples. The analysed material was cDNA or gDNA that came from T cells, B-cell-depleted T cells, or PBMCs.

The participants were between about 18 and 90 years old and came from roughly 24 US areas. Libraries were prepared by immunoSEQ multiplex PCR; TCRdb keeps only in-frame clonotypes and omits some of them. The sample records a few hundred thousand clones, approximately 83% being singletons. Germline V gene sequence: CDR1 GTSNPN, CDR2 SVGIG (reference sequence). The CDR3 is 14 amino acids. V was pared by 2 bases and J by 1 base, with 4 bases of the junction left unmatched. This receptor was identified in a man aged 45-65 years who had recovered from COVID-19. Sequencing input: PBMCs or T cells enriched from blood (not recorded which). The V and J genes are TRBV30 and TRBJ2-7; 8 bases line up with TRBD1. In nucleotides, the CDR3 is TGTGCCTGGAGTCGGACAGGGCTTTCCTACGAGCAGTACTTC. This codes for CAWSRTGLSYEQYF.